The subject of this entry is one T cell receptor beta chain. The table came from immunoSEQ multiplex PCR; TCRdb's copy has only in-frame clones and leaves some out. The data hold 50,000 or so clones, with around 88% observed a single time. Trimming pared 6 bases from V and 4 bases from J, leaving 16 bases between. The CDR3 is 14 amino acids. CDR1 and CDR2 (germline): KGHSH, LQKENI. The data derive from a study of OX40 agonist ivuxolimab in advanced cancers. Overall study context: Every patient in dose escalation had hepatocellular carcinoma, melanoma, renal cell or head and neck cancer.

The material was CD4+ or CD8+ T cells sorted from blood, obtained in a trial of the OX40 agonist ivuxolimab. The chain recombines TRBV18 with TRBJ2-7, with a tentative D call TRBD1 (6 bases). The clonotype comes from an adult with an advanced solid tumor such as melanoma, head and neck, liver or kidney cancer. This CDR3 reads CASSEGSGAYEQYF. CDR3 in DNA: TGTGCCAGCTCCGAGGGGTCAGGGGCTTACGAGCAGTACTTC.